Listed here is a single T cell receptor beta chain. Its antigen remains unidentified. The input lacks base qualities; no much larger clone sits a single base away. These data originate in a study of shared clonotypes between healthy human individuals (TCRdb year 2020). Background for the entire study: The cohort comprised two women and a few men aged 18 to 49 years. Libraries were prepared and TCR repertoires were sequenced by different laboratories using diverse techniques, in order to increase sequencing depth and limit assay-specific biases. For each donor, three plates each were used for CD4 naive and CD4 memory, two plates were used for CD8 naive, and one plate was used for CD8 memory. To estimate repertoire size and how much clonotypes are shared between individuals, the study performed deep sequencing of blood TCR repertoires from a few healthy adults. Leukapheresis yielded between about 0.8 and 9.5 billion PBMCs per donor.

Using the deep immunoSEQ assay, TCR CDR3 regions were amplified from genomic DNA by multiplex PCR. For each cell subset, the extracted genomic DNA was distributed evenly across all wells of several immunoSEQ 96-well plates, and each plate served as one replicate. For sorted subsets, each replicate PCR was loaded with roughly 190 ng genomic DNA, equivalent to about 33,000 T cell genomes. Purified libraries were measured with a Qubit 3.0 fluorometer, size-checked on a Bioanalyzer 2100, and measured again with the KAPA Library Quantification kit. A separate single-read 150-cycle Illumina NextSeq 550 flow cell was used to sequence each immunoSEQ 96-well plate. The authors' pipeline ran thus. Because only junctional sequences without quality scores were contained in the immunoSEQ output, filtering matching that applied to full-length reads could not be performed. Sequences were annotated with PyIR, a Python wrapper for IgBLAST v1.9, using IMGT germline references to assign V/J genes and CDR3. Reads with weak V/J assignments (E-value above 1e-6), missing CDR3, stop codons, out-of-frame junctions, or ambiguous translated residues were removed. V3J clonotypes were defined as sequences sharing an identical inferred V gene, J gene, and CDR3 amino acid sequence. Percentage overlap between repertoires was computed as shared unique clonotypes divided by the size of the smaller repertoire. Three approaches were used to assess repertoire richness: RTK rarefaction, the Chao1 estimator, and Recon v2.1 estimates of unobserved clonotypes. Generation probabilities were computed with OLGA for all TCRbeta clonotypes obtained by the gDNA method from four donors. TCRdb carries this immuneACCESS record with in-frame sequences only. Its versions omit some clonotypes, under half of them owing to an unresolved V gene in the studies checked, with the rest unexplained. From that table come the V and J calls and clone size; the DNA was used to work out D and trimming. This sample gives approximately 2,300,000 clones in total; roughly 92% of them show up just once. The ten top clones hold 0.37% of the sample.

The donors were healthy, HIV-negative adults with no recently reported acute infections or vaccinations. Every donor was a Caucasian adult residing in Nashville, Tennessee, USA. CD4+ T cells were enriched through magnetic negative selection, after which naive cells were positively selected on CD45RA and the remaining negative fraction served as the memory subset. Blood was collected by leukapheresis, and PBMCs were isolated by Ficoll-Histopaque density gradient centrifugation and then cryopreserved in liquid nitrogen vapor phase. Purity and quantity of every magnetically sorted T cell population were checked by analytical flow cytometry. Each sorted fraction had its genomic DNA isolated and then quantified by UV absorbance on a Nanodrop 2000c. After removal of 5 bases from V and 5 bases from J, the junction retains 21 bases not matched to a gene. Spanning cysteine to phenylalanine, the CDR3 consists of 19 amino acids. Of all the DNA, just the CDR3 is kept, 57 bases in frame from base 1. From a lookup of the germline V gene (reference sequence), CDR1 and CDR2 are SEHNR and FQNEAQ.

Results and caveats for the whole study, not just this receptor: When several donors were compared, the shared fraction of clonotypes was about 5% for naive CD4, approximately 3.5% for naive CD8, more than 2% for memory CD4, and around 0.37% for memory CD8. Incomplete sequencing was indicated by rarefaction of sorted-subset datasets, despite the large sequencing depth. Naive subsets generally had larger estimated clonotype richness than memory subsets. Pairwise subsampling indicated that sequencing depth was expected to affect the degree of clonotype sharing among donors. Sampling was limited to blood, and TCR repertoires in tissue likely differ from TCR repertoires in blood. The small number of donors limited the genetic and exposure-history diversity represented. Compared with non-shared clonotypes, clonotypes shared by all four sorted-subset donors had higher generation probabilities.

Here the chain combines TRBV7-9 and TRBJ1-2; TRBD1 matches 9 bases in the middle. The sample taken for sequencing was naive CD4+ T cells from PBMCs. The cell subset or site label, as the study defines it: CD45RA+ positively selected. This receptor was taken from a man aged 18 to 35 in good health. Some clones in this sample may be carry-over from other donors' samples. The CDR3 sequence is CASSRTPLDRDREEYGYTF. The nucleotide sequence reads TGTGCCAGCAGCAGAACACCGCTGGACCGGGACAGGGAGGAGTATGGCTACACCTTC.